This TCR beta chain was identified during a study of human T cells and chemical hapten exposure. Whole-study context: Investigators sensitized approximately 2 cm by approximately 2 cm of upper inner arm skin with 2% DPC. Variation in per-sample TCR yields came mainly from small pooled library volume differences. Findings and limits, study-wide: Relative to controls, expanded TCRs formed significantly more large CDR3 similarity clusters.

There are many counts of this clonotype. Its specificity is unknown. The time point was: patch test 3, about 24 weeks after DPC sensitization. Indicated treatment: therapeutic diphenylcyclopropenone sensitization with weekly scalp DPC. Phlebotomy was performed prior to application of every patch test. TCRdb passed the RACE reads through MiXCR, listing each CDR3 protein once. The sample comprises 70,000 to 90,000 distinct CDR3 sequences, less than 14% of which are singletons, and roughly 3.7% rests with the top ten. This clonotype originated in a woman aged 45-65 years with alopecia areata. Some clones in this sample may be carry-over from other donors' samples. Sequencing was performed on whole blood, taken in connection with sensitization to the hapten diphenylcyclopropenone (DPC).

The CDR3 sequence is CASRSTGGQPQHF. The DNA for the CDR3 is TGTGCCAGCAGGTCGACAGGGGGCCAGCCCCAGCATTTT. The rearrangement joins TRBV28 to TRBJ1-5; TRBD1 matches 10 bases. V gave up 6 bases and J gave up 7 bases; unmatched junction bases: 3. The CDR3 covers 13 residues. Germline CDR1 reads MDHEN; CDR2 reads SYDVKM. Using reference TRBV28 and TRBJ1-5 for the parts outside the CDR3, the full variable domain is DVKVTQSSRYLVKRTGEKVFLECVQDMDHENMFWYRQDPGLGLRLIYFSYDVKMKEKGDIPEGYSVSREKKERFSLILESASTNQTSMYLCASRSTGGQPQHFGDGTRLSIL.